This TCR beta chain was sequenced for a study of T cell responses to AZD1222 COVID-19 vaccine (dated by TCRdb to about 2021). As for the study more broadly: Because spike-specific TCR depth and breadth did not differ between the two schedules, AZD1222 recipients who got a second dose at roughly 4 weeks were pooled with those who got a second dose at roughly 12 weeks. TCR sequencing covered fewer than 250 trial participants: 200 to 210 given two doses of AZD1222 and around 25 given two doses of MenACWY control vaccine. Enrollment into the trials was organized by age into subgroups of 18-55, 56-69 and 70-plus years, and those subgroups contained roughly 150, 30 and 60 TCR-sequenced participants, respectively.

The CDR3 regions of human TCRbeta chains were analyzed by immunosequencing. Per the authors' processing: TCRs in the repertoires were compared against a reference library of SARS-CoV-2-specific TCRs that had been generated with the MIRA antigen-specificity platform. Breadth was defined as the fraction of unique TCRs that were SARS-CoV-2-associated, and depth was defined as the fraction of total T cells that were SARS-CoV-2-associated. Using the MIRA data, each spike-specific TCR was mapped to the spike region that the TCR reacts to and placed in a CD4 or CD8 class. Log10-transformed breadth and depth values were compared by one-way ANOVA with Sidak's multiple comparisons tests. Drawn from immuneACCESS, this table holds only the in-frame rearrangements with V and J called that TCRdb kept. Clones are partly lost; checked studies trace under half to an unresolved V gene and leave the rest unexplained. That table furnishes V, J and clone size, whereas the DNA furnished D and trimming. The sample contains more than 140,000 clones, around 89% of them found a single time. Of the sample, about 3% falls within the top ten clones.

Paper-wide results and their limitations: After two AZD1222 doses, spike-specific TCR breadth and depth were significantly higher than at day 0 and than in MenACWY recipients. The 56-69-year group was small, and its depth increase did not reach significance, likely because of low power. Conclusions about previously exposed vaccinees are limited, since just six AZD1222 recipients were seropositive for SARS-CoV-2 at baseline. Most participants were white British and females outnumbered males, and the authors suggested that clonal diversity may have been underestimated. Vaccine-associated CD4 TCRs spanned the whole spike protein, with dominant responses in regions 160-218 and 743-854. Because no samples from the day 14 peak response were available, repertoires could be characterized only after the peak T cell response. Reportedly, almost half of the unique spike-specific TCRs recognized epitopes lying outside the regions that are mutated in the B.1.351 and B.1.1.7 variants.

According to the germline V gene, CDR1 reads MNHEY and CDR2 reads SVGEGT. Ends trimmed: V by 2 bases, J by 7 bases; bases unmatched to a gene: 8. The CDR3 goes from the cysteine to the phenylalanine over 15 residues. Only CDR3 DNA remains: 45 bases, in frame from the first base. Of note for this clone: This receptor's antigen is unknown. No much larger clonotype is one base removed from it; base qualities were not supplied.

What this sample's time point label stands for: baseline before first vaccination. Vaccinee samples were obtained from the UK trials COV001 and COV002, which included a single-blind randomized controlled phase 2/3 trial of AZD1222 (ChAdOx1 nCoV-19) in healthy adults. For TCRbeta chain sequencing, PBMC samples were collected from trial participants at day 0 and at day 28 after the second dose. This clonotype was obtained from an adult in good health. The chain couples TRBV6-2 or TRBV6-3 to TRBJ2-1, with 7 bases matching TRBD2. The sample here was peripheral blood, taken on day 0 of AZD1222 vaccination. The nucleotide sequence reads TGTGCCAGCAGTTACGGACTAGGGCCTTTTAATGAGCAGTTCTTC. This codes for CASSYGLGPFNEQFF.